This entry is about one T cell receptor beta chain. The antigen is not known. V was cut by 6 bases and J by 8 bases, with 19 bases left in between. The CDR3 consists of 14 residues. These data belong to a study of CD8 T cells in Susac syndrome. Study-level results: By the study's own acknowledgment, its TCR sequencing and HLA analysis included relatively few individuals.

Random hexamers were used to reverse transcribe the RNA input (roughly 0.5 to 1 ug). Amplification of TCR beta CDR3 across 54 Vbeta and 13 Jbeta was performed with immunoSEQ multiplex PCR. TCRdb re-analysed the immunoSEQ multiplex PCR reads in MiXCR, keeping a single row per CDR3 protein. The sample has about 250,000 distinct CDR3 sequences; around 93% are singletons. The multiple sclerosis control group consisted of treatment-naive patients whose relapsing-remitting disease, which was either stable or active, fulfilled revised McDonald criteria. Negative isolation was applied to CD8+ and CD4+ T cells, and FACS enrichment was applied to TEMRA cells.

The chain couples TRBV12-3 or TRBV12-4 to TRBJ1-2, with D maybe TRBD1 (5 bases). The TCR sequence derives from a human donor with multiple sclerosis. Sequencing was performed on CD4+ T cells from PBMCs. The CDR3 protein is CASSLAPGSRGYTF. DNA for the CDR3: TGTGCCAGCAGCCTGGCCCCAGGGTCGCGAGGCTACACCTTC.